This is a list of T cell receptor beta chains from one sample in a study of radiotherapy plus CTLA-4 blockade in lung cancer. The repertoire was sequenced with immunoSEQ multiplex PCR; TCRdb's copy has only in-frame clones and lacks some. This table holds approximately 110,000 clones, roughly 86% found once. Sequencing used peripheral blood, obtained from a patient treated with radiotherapy plus ipilimumab. These receptors were taken from a human donor with non-small cell lung cancer that progressed on radiotherapy plus ipilimumab. Some clones in this sample may be carry-over from other donors' samples. The CDR3 runs from the conserved cysteine through the conserved F or W. A D gene is named only where the DNA matches it firmly. For some rows the clone size is stated as once, few or many, or as a class when expanded; others skip it.

d_gene,len,v_gene,j_gene,abundance,CDR3nt,CDR3aa
NA,16,TRBV19,TRBJ2-5,NA,TGTGCCAGTAGTATAATTGGGCAGGCCTCTCAAGAGACCCAGTACTTC,CASSIIGQASQETQYF
NA,15,TRBV18,TRBJ1-1,NA,TGTGCCAGCTCACCATCCGGGACACCCGGGACTGAAGCTTTCTTT,CASSPSGTPGTEAFF
NA,14,TRBV7-2,TRBJ1-3,few,TGTGCCAGCAGCATACAGAACTCTGGAAACACCATATATTTT,CASSIQNSGNTIYF
TRBD1,13,TRBV10-3,TRBJ2-5,NA,TGTGCCATCAGAGGGGGCAGCCAAGAGACCCAGTACTTC,CAIRGGSQETQYF
NA,15,TRBV18,TRBJ2-7,NA,TGTGCCAGCTCACCTAGGACAGTTCCTACCTACGAGCAGTACTTC,CASSPRTVPTYEQYF
NA,15,TRBV5-1,TRBJ1-6,NA,TGCGCCAGCCAGGAGGGGTTAAGCTATAATTCACCCCTCCACTTT,CASQEGLSYNSPLHF
NA,14,TRBV5-6,TRBJ2-5,NA,TGTGCCAGCAGCTTACAGGGCATGCGGGAGACCCAGTACTTC,CASSLQGMRETQYF
NA,15,TRBV5-1,TRBJ1-2,NA,TGCGCCAGCAGCTTGGATACAGGAATTGGCTATGGCTACACCTTC,CASSLDTGIGYGYTF
TRBD2,16,TRBV7-2,TRBJ2-7,few,TGTGCCAGCAGCTTGGGACTAGCGGGGGGACAGGGGGAGCAGTACTTC,CASSLGLAGGQGEQYF
TRBD1,15,TRBV25-1,TRBJ1-6,NA,TGTGCCAGCAGTGATGATTACAGGGGAAATTCACCCCTCCACTTT,CASSDDYRGNSPLHF
NA,20,TRBV5-1,TRBJ2-5,NA,TGCGCCAGCAGCCTCGCGAATCCGCCGATTCCCGCCCCAGGGGAAGAGACCCAGTACTTC,CASSLANPPIPAPGEETQYF
TRBD2,16,TRBV27,TRBJ2-7,NA,TGTGCCAGTACGACTAGCGGGGGGGAGTTCATCCACGAGCAGTACTTC,CASTTSGGEFIHEQYF
TRBD2,17,TRBV7-2,TRBJ2-1,few,TGTGCCAGCAGCTTTGGGGCGGGACTAGCGGGGGTTGATGAGCAGTTCTTC,CASSFGAGLAGVDEQFF
NA,15,TRBV15,TRBJ1-6,NA,TGTGCCACCAGCAGAGAGGAAGGGAATAATTCACCCCTCCACTTT,CATSREEGNNSPLHF
NA,17,TRBV4-3,TRBJ1-2,NA,TGCGCCAGCAGCCAAGGGGGTTATCAGGGGTTCGAGTATGGCTACACCTTC,CASSQGGYQGFEYGYTF
NA,15,TRBV28,TRBJ2-1,NA,TGTGCCAGCAGTCCGGGGACGCCTTCGTACAATGAGCAGTTCTTC,CASSPGTPSYNEQFF
TRBD1,14,TRBV6-6,TRBJ1-3,few,TGTGCCAGGCTCCAGGCACAGGGGGGAAACACCATATATTTT,CARLQAQGGNTIYF
TRBD1,16,TRBV7-8,TRBJ1-1,once,TGTGCCAGCAGCTTTACCCCGACAGGGGGAAACACTGAAGCTTTCTTT,CASSFTPTGGNTEAFF
TRBD1,16,TRBV15,TRBJ1-6,NA,TGTGCCACCAGCAGAGGGGTTGGGACAGGCAATTCACCCCTCCACTTT,CATSRGVGTGNSPLHF
TRBD2,15,TRBV5-1,TRBJ2-7,NA,TGCGCCAGCAGCCCCCTAGCGGGGGGGACCTACGAGCAGTACTTC,CASSPLAGGTYEQYF
NA,15,TRBV27,TRBJ2-1,NA,TGTGCCAGCAGTTTTATAACAGAAGTATACAATGAGCAGTTCTTC,CASSFITEVYNEQFF
TRBD2,16,TRBV5-4,TRBJ2-3,NA,TGTGCCAGCAGCTTGGATGCGGGGGGGCGGGGTGATACGCAGTATTTT,CASSLDAGGRGDTQYF
TRBD2,15,TRBV7-2,TRBJ2-3,NA,TGTGCCAGCAGCCCCGGGGGGGCATTGATAGATACGCAGTATTTT,CASSPGGALIDTQYF
NA,13,TRBV2,TRBJ1-1,few,TGTGCCAGCAGTCTGACAGAGAACACTGAAGCTTTCTTT,CASSLTENTEAFF
NA,13,TRBV5-8,TRBJ1-4,few,TGTGCCAGCAGCTTGGCGCGGCCGGGGGAACTGTTTTTT,CASSLARPGELFF
NA,14,TRBV5-1,TRBJ2-7,NA,TGCGCCAGCAGCTTGGTTCCAGGGTCCTACGAGCAGTACTTC,CASSLVPGSYEQYF
NA,15,TRBV2,TRBJ1-6,NA,TGTGCCAGCGCGGACCAAAGCTCCTATAATTCACCCCTCCACTTT,CASADQSSYNSPLHF
TRBD2,14,TRBV6-4,TRBJ2-3,NA,TGTGCCAGCAGTTCTAGCGGGGGCACAGATACGCAGTATTTT,CASSSSGGTDTQYF
TRBD1,15,TRBV27,TRBJ2-1,NA,TGTGCCAGCAGTATCGACAGGGCGAGTTCCTATGAGCAGTTCTTC,CASSIDRASSYEQFF
TRBD2,15,TRBV6-4,TRBJ2-3,NA,TGTGCCAGCAGGGCAATTCTAGCGGGGGCAGATACGCAGTATTTT,CASRAILAGADTQYF
NA,13,TRBV19,TRBJ1-1,NA,TGTGCCAGTAGTATTAAGGGGAACACTGAAGCTTTCTTT,CASSIKGNTEAFF
TRBD1,18,TRBV2,TRBJ2-2,NA,TGTGCCATACTTCCGGGACAGGGACGCGGATCGAACACCGGGGAGCTGTTTTTT,CAILPGQGRGSNTGELFF
NA,13,TRBV10-3,TRBJ1-2,NA,TGTGCCATCAGTCGGGACACAGACTATGGCTACACCTTC,CAISRDTDYGYTF
TRBD1,17,TRBV19,TRBJ1-4,NA,TGTGCCAGTAGTAAACGGGACAGCGTTGCCGGTAATGAAAAACTGTTTTTT,CASSKRDSVAGNEKLFF
NA,13,TRBV5-6,TRBJ2-7,NA,TGTGCCAGCAGCCCGGGACAACTCTACGAGCAGTACTTC,CASSPGQLYEQYF
NA,14,TRBV6-5,TRBJ2-7,once,TGTGCCAGCAGCTCCTGGACAAGGCGCCACGAGCAGTACTTC,CASSSWTRRHEQYF
NA,14,TRBV7-9,TRBJ2-3,NA,TGTGCCAGCAGCTCGGGGCGGGGAGGAGGTACGCAGTATTTT,CASSSGRGGGTQYF
NA,13,TRBV4-3,TRBJ1-6,NA,TGCGCCAGCAGCCCCTCACAGAATTCACCCCTCCACTTT,CASSPSQNSPLHF
TRBD2,14,TRBV10-1,TRBJ2-1,NA,TGCGCCAGCAGCAAGCGGGGAAGCTACAATGAGCAGTTCTTC,CASSKRGSYNEQFF
NA,17,TRBV23-1,TRBJ1-5,NA,TGCGCCAGCACTCGGGTAGAAGGGGTCGACGTTAATCAGCCCCAGCATTTT,CASTRVEGVDVNQPQHF
NA,15,TRBV6-6,TRBJ2-3,once,TGTGCCAGCAGTTATACCGGGACTCCCGGGCGTACGCAGTATTTT,CASSYTGTPGRTQYF
NA,16,TRBV7-9,TRBJ2-1,NA,TGTGCCAGCAGCTTTATCCGGGACTCCTTCTACAATGAGCAGTTCTTC,CASSFIRDSFYNEQFF
TRBD1,16,TRBV2,TRBJ1-5,NA,TGTGCCAGCAGTGAAAGAGGGGGCGAGAGCAATCAGCCCCAGCATTTT,CASSERGGESNQPQHF
NA,13,TRBV29-1,TRBJ1-4,NA,TGCAGCGCCCGACAGGACCTTAATGAAAAACTGTTTTTT,CSARQDLNEKLFF
NA,16,TRBV7-9,TRBJ1-5,NA,TGTGCCAGCAGCACCCACGACACGGAATATTCGGGGACCCAGCATTTT,CASSTHDTEYSGTQHF